These 24 T cell receptor beta chains were all obtained from the same sample, sequenced in a study of B cell selection in AIRE deficiency. Profiling relied on immunoSEQ multiplex PCR, and the TCRdb table lists in-frame clones only, not all of them. The table records approximately 26,000 clones, roughly 90% of them present only once. The regulatory T cell sort gate was CD4+CD25hiCD127low/negative. Sequenced input: CD4+CD25+ Tregs sorted from PBMCs. The receptors stem from a human donor in good health.

The chain has TRBV5-1 and TRBJ2-1; D is ambiguous. V was clipped by 4 bases and J by 3 bases, with 8 bases between them. Germline CDR1 is SGHRS and CDR2 is YFSETQ. The CDR3 runs 13 residues. CDR3 coding DNA: TGCGCCAGCAGCAAGGACGGCTACAATGAGCAGTTCTTC. It is translated as CASSKDGYNEQFF.

J is TRBJ1-1 and V is TRBV5-6; D gene ambiguous. The V and J ends lost 0 bases and 1 base respectively, with 10 bases between them. This CDR3 is 15 amino acids long. Per germline, CDR1 SGHDT and CDR2 YYEEEE. In DNA form, the CDR3 reads TGTGCCAGCAGCTTGGCTATCCATCGGAACACTGAAGCTTTCTTT. It encodes CASSLAIHRNTEAFF.

The gene calls are TRBV7-9 and TRBJ2-7; D is tentatively TRBD1 or TRBD2 (5 bases each). With 5 bases removed from V and 2 bases from J, the gap between germline ends came to 16 bases. Germline CDR1 and CDR2: SEHNR and FQNEAQ (reference sequence). The CDR3 totals 15 residues. CDR3 sequence reads: CASSLGGRRAYEQYF. As DNA, the CDR3 is TGTGCCAGCAGCCTTGGGGGACGGCGGGCCTACGAGCAGTACTTC.

The V and J genes are TRBV5-4 and TRBJ2-2; a weak D match, TRBD1 (6 bases). The CDR3 consists of 17 residues. From germline, CDR1 is SGHNT and CDR2 YYREEE (reference sequence). V shed 0 bases and J shed 4 bases, with 16 bases lying between them. CDR3 nucleotides: TGTGCCAGCAGCTTGGCGAGAGCTAGCAGGGGCACCGGGGAGCTGTTTTTT. It is translated as CASSLARASRGTGELFF.

The chain recombines TRBV5-1 with TRBJ2-3; D is uncertain. V lost 0 bases and J 1 base, leaving 15 bases between the germline ends. Germline CDR1 and CDR2: SGHRS and YFSETQ. This CDR3 is 17 amino acids long. The CDR3 loop is CASSLAGFGSGTDTQYF. The CDR3, as DNA: TGCGCCAGCAGCTTGGCCGGGTTCGGGTCAGGCACAGATACGCAGTATTTT.

CDR3 bases: TGTGCCAGCAGCGTAGCCCCCGACGGGGGAGGACCCCTCCACTTT. Its translation is CASSVAPDGGGPLHF. This rearrangement joins TRBV9 to TRBJ1-6; TRBD1 might be the D (5 bases). Trimming left V 0 bases short and J 12 bases short, with 16 bases between. There are 15 residues in the CDR3. Per germline, CDR1 SGDLS and CDR2 YYNGEE.

The chain combines TRBV6-5 with TRBJ1-3, with D tentatively TRBD1 (6 bases). This CDR3 comprises 15 residues. CDR1 MNHEY and CDR2 SVGAGI come from the germline V gene. V was shortened by 2 bases and J by 3 bases, with 11 bases between the two germline ends. CDR3 sequence reads: CASSYANRVGNTIYF. The CDR3 DNA reads TGTGCCAGCAGTTACGCGAACAGGGTTGGAAACACCATATATTTT.

The gene calls are TRBV21-1 and TRBJ1-3; the D call of TRBD1 is as the table states it, not checked on the DNA. TRBV21-1 constitutes a pseudogene. This CDR3 is built from 11 residues. The CDR3, as DNA: TGTGCCAGCGGCTTTGGAAACACCATATATTTT. Protein sequence: CASGFGNTIYF.

V and J are TRBV27 and TRBJ1-1; no clear D gene. The CDR3 totals 14 residues. Trimming removed 8 bases at V and 3 bases at J, with 16 bases between. CDR1 MNHEY and CDR2 SMNVEV come from the germline V gene (reference sequence). The CDR3: CASLPFRADTEAFF. The CDR3 DNA reads TGTGCCAGCCTTCCTTTCCGGGCGGACACTGAAGCTTTCTTT.

This chain uses TRBV5-8 with TRBJ2-3; 9 bases map to TRBD1. This CDR3 is built from 17 residues. CDR1 and CDR2 from the germline V gene are SGHTS and YDEGEE. Trimming at V came to 0 bases and at J to 1 base, leaving 6 bases not matched to a gene. CDR3 nucleotides: TGTGCCAGCAGCTTGGGGGGGACAGGGTTCGGCACAGATACGCAGTATTTT. Encoded protein: CASSLGGTGFGTDTQYF.

The rearrangement joins TRBV2 to TRBJ2-7; D unclear. V was clipped by 4 bases and J by 4 bases, with 8 bases between them. Germline CDR1 SNHLY, CDR2 FYNNEI. This CDR3 region has 12 residues. CDR3: CASSGDLYEQYF. DNA of the CDR3: TGTGCCAGCAGTGGGGATCTTTACGAGCAGTACTTC. Using reference TRBV2 and TRBJ2-7 for the parts outside the CDR3, the full variable domain is EPEVTQTPSHQVTQMGQEVILRCVPISNHLYFYWYRQILGQKVEFLVSFYNNEISEKSEIFDDQFSVERPDGSNFTLKIRSTKLEDSAMYFCASSGDLYEQYFGPGTRLTVT.

This chain connects TRBV30 to TRBJ1-3; D gene uncertain. CDR1 and CDR2 from the germline V gene are GTSNPN and SVGIG (reference sequence). The CDR3 loop spans 15 amino acids. The ends were cut back, 0 bases at V and 0 bases at J, with 9 bases in the middle. CDR3 region: CAWSVRGNSGNTIYF. As DNA, the CDR3 is TGTGCCTGGAGTGTACGCGGAAACTCTGGAAACACCATATATTTT.

The chain links TRBV5-8 to TRBJ2-7; TRBD1 aligns across 12 bases. Germline V CDR1 and CDR2: SGHTS, YDEGEE. This CDR3 has 13 residues. J lost 7 bases, V lost 4 bases, and 3 bases had no gene match. The CDR3 DNA follows: TGTGCCAGCAGCCGGGACAGGGGGCATGAGCAGTACTTC. This gives the protein CASSRDRGHEQYF.

The chain employs TRBV5-1 and TRBJ2-5; TRBD2 matches at 9 bases. After removal of 1 base from V and 1 base from J, the junction contained 11 bases not matched to a gene. Germline V gives CDR1 SGHRS, CDR2 YFSETQ. CDR3 length: 18 residues. The CDR3 loop reads CASSLSISTSGFQETQYF. The CDR3 nucleotides read TGCGCCAGCAGCTTGTCTATTTCGACTAGCGGTTTCCAAGAGACCCAGTACTTC.

The rearrangement joins TRBV10-2 to TRBJ2-7; unclear D gene. The CDR3 is 14 amino acids. CDR1 and CDR2 (germline): WSHSY, SAAADI. With 0 bases removed from V and 3 bases from J, the gap between germline ends came to 9 bases. The CDR3 sequence is CASSESTGSYEQYF. The CDR3 coding sequence is TGCGCCAGCAGTGAGTCGACTGGCAGCTACGAGCAGTACTTC.

The genes are TRBV11-2 and TRBJ1-4, with TRBD1 matching 8 bases. The V and J ends lost 4 bases and 8 bases, in that order; junction bases with no gene match: 12. Per the germline V gene, CDR1 is SGHAT and CDR2 is FQNNGV. The CDR3 runs 16 residues. CDR3 region: CASSSIWTGLEEKLFF. CDR3 DNA sequence: TGTGCCAGCAGCTCAATATGGACAGGGTTAGAGGAAAAACTGTTTTTT.

The chain links TRBV6-1 to TRBJ1-3, with D hard to call. CDR1 and CDR2 from the germline V gene are MNHNS and SASEGT. The CDR3 contains 14 residues. V lost 3 bases and J 7 bases, leaving 13 bases between the germline ends. The CDR3, as DNA: TGTGCCAGCAGTGAGCATCCGTCTATGAACACCATATATTTT. This sequence encodes CASSEHPSMNTIYF.

V and J are TRBV29-1 and TRBJ1-5, with a possible D match to TRBD1 (5 bases). V shed 6 bases and J shed 7 bases, with 16 bases lying between them. From germline, CDR1 is SQVTM and CDR2 ANQGSEA. There are 13 residues in the CDR3. The CDR3 sequence is CSVSRGVGQPQHF. For the CDR3, the DNA is TGCAGCGTGTCAAGGGGCGTCGGCCAGCCCCAGCATTTT.

This chain links TRBV6-5 with TRBJ2-3; no clear D. This CDR3 region has 14 residues. V was trimmed by 2 bases and J by 2 bases, leaving 8 bases between them. The germline V gene encodes CDR1 MNHEY and CDR2 SVGAGI. CDR3 sequence: CASSYRVDTDTQYF. Here the CDR3 DNA reads TGTGCCAGCAGTTACAGGGTTGACACAGATACGCAGTATTTT.

The chain uses TRBV7-3 and TRBJ1-1, with TRBD1 identical over 11 bases. The CDR3 spans 15 residues. Per the germline V gene, CDR1 is SGHTA and CDR2 is FQGTGA. Losses at the gene ends were 2 bases for V and 5 bases for J; bases not matched to a gene: 4. CDR3 amino acids: CASSLGQGAVTEAFF. For the CDR3, the DNA is TGTGCCAGCAGCTTAGGACAGGGGGCTGTAACTGAAGCTTTCTTT.

This chain's CDR3 is CASSLVYRGHVGTEAFF. CDR3 nucleotide sequence: TGTGCCAGCAGCTTGGTGTATAGGGGGCATGTTGGCACTGAAGCTTTCTTT. V is TRBV5-6 and J is TRBJ1-1; 7 nucleotides align to TRBD1. J lost 4 bases, V lost 0 bases, and 12 bases had no gene match. CDR3 length: 17 residues. From germline, CDR1 is SGHDT and CDR2 YYEEEE. The full variable domain, rest sourced from reference TRBV5-6 and TRBJ1-1, is DAGVTQSPTHLIKTRGQQVTLRCSPKSGHDTVSWYQQALGQGPQFIFQYYEEEERQRGNFPDRFSGHQFPNYSSELNVNALLLGDSALYLCASSLVYRGHVGTEAFFGQGTRLTVV.

This chain uses TRBV6-6 with TRBJ1-2; no clear D gene. Germline CDR1 reads MNHNY; CDR2 reads SVGAGI (reference sequence). CDR3 length: 13 residues. V lost 3 bases and J lost 0, with 5 bases in between. CDR3 in amino acids: CASSYTANYGYTF. The CDR3 coding sequence is TGTGCCAGCAGTTATACAGCTAACTATGGCTACACCTTC.

The rearrangement joins TRBV5-6 to TRBJ2-3; D gene unclear. V lost 0 bases, J lost 1 base, and 3 bases lay in between. This CDR3 spans 13 amino acids. CDR1 is SGHDT, CDR2 YYEEEE, per germline. CDR3 nucleotides: TGTGCCAGCAGCTTGGGGGGCACAGATACGCAGTATTTT. Translated, it gives CASSLGGTDTQYF. The whole variable domain, remainder taken from reference TRBV5-6 and TRBJ2-3, is DAGVTQSPTHLIKTRGQQVTLRCSPKSGHDTVSWYQQALGQGPQFIFQYYEEEERQRGNFPDRFSGHQFPNYSSELNVNALLLGDSALYLCASSLGGTDTQYFGPGTRLTVL.

The chain couples TRBV18 to TRBJ1-3, with D perhaps TRBD1 (5 bases). Germline values: CDR1 KGHSH, CDR2 LQKENI. The CDR3 totals 15 residues. The germline V and J ends were trimmed by 6 bases and 0 bases, with 12 bases remaining between them. This CDR3 reads CASSRQLGSGNTIYF. Here the CDR3 DNA reads TGTGCCAGCTCCCGACAGCTTGGCTCTGGAAACACCATATATTTT.